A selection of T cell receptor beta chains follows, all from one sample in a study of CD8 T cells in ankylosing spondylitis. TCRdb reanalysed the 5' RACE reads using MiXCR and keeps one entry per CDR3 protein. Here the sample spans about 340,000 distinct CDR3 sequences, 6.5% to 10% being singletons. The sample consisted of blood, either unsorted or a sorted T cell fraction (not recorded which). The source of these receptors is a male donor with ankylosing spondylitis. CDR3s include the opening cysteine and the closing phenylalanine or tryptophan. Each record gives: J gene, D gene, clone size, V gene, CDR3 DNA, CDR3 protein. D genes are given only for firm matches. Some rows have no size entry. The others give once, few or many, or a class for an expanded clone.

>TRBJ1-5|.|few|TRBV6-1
TGTGCCAGCAGTGAAACCCGGCCCGGGAATCAGCCCCAGCATTTT
CASSETRPGNQPQHF
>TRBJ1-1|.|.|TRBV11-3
TGTGCCAGCAGCGCCAGGGGCCCGGGGGGTGTCACTGAAGCTTTCTTT
CASSARGPGGVTEAFF
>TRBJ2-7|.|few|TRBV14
TGTGCCAGCAGCCAAGACAGGGGCGTGCAGTACTTC
CASSQDRGVQYF
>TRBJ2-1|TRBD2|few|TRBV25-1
TGTGCCAGCAGTGAACTAGCGGATCACAATGAGCAGTTCTTC
CASSELADHNEQFF
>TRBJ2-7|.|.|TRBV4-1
TGCGCCAGCAGCCAAGAAACCAGGGCCGCCTCCTACGAGCAGTACTTC
CASSQETRAASYEQYF
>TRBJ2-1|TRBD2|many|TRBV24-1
TGTGCCACCAGTCCAGCGGGAGTCCCCAATGAGCAGTTCTTC
CATSPAGVPNEQFF
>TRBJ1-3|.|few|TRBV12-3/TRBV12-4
TGTGCCAGCAGTTTAGTGGGCAGCGGCTCTGGAAACACCATATATTTT
CASSLVGSGSGNTIYF
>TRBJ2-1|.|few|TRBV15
TGTGCCACCAGCAGAATGGGACTTGCAAATGAGCAGTTCTTC
CATSRMGLANEQFF
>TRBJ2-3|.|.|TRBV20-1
TGCAGCGTGGACCTCACAGATACGCAGTATTTT
CSVDLTDTQYF
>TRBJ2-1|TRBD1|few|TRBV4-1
TGCGCCAGCAGCCAAGTTCGAGCCGGACAGGGGGTCCCCTACAATGAGCAGTTCTTC
CASSQVRAGQGVPYNEQFF
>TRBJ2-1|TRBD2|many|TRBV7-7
TGTGCTAGCAGTCTTGCTAGCGGGAGGATGTATGAGCAGTTCTTC
CASSLASGRMYEQFF
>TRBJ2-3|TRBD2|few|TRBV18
TGTGCCAGTAATAAGCGGGAGGGCACAGATACGCAGTATTTT
CASNKREGTDTQYF
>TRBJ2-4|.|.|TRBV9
TGTGCCAGCACCCGGGGGACAGCCGAAAACATTCAGTACTTC
CASTRGTAENIQYF
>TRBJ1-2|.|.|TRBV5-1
TGCGCCAGCAGCTCCTCGGGCGGGGGCGGGACGTATGGCTACACCTTC
CASSSSGGGGTYGYTF
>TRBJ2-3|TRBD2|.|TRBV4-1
TGCGCCAGCAGCCTTACTAGCGGGAGGATGATAGATACGCAGTATTTT
CASSLTSGRMIDTQYF
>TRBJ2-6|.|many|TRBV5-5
TGTGCCAGCAGCCGACAGAGCTCTGGGGCCAACGTCCTGACTTTC
CASSRQSSGANVLTF
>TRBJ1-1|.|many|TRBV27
TGTGCCAGCAGTTTAACCGGGGGTGAAGCTTTCTTT
CASSLTGGEAFF
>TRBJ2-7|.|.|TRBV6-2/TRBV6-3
TGTGCCAGCAGAGCGGTCGGGGGTAGCCGCGAGCAGTACTTC
CASRAVGGSREQYF
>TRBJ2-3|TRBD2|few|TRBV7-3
TGTGCCAGCAGCTTTGGTAGCGGGAGCGGGGATACGCAGTATTTT
CASSFGSGSGDTQYF
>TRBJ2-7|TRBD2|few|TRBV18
TGTGCCAGCTCACCAACTAGCGGGACCATCTACGAGCAGTACTTC
CASSPTSGTIYEQYF
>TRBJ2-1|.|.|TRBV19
TGTGCCAGTACCGGGGATGAGCAGTTCTTC
CASTGDEQFF
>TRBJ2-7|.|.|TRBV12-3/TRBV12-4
TGTGCCAGCAGTCCCCAAGCAGGGTTGTCCTACGAGCAGTACTTC
CASSPQAGLSYEQYF
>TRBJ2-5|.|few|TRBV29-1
TGCAGCGTCGGGACGGCTATCCTACAAGAGACCCAGTACTTC
CSVGTAILQETQYF
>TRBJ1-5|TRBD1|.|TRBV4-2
TGTGCCAGCAGCCATGGAGAGCCGGGACAGGGGATCCAAGGACGCAATCAGCCCCAGCATTTT
CASSHGEPGQGIQGRNQPQHF
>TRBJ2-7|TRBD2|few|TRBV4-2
TGTGCCAGCAGCCAAGAAGCAGCGGGGGAGTACGAGCAGTACTTC
CASSQEAAGEYEQYF
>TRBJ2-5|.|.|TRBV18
TGTGCCAGCTCACTCCTTGGGATAGGAGAGACCCAGTACTTC
CASSLLGIGETQYF
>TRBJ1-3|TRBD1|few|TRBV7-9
TGTGCCAGCAGCGAGAAACAGGGGGCCATAGTAAACACCATATATTTT
CASSEKQGAIVNTIYF
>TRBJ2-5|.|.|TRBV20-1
TGCAGTGCTAGAGAGACGGGACTTAGGGAGACCCAGTACTTC
CSARETGLRETQYF
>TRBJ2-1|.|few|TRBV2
TGTGCCAGCTTCGTTTTGGCAGAATCCTACAATGAGCAGTTCTTC
CASFVLAESYNEQFF
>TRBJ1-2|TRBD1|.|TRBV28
TGTGCCAGCAGTTTAGAACAGGGGACTGGCTATGGCTACACCTTC
CASSLEQGTGYGYTF
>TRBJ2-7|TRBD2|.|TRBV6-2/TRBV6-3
TGTGCCAGCATGACGGGACTAGCGGGACACGAGCAGTACTTC
CASMTGLAGHEQYF
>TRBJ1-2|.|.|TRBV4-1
TGCGCCAGCAGCCAAGTTCCGGTTGACACCTCTAACTATGGCTACACCTTC
CASSQVPVDTSNYGYTF
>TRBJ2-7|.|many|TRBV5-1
TGCGCCAGCAGCGTTAAAATGGAGGGTGCCGAGCAGTACTTC
CASSVKMEGAEQYF
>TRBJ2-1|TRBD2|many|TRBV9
TGTGCCAGCAGCGTAGAAAGGGCTAGCGGGCGCCATGAGCAGTTCTTC
CASSVERASGRHEQFF
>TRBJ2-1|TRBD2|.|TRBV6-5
TGTGCCAGCAGTTACTCGATATCGGCGGGAGGGAATGAGCAGTTCTTC
CASSYSISAGGNEQFF
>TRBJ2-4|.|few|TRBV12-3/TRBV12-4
TGTGCCAGCACCCGGCACGGGCAAGGCATTCAGTACTTC
CASTRHGQGIQYF
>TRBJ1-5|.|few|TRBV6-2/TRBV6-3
TGTGCCAGCAGTTACGAGGGGTCTCTAGCATGGCCCCAGCATTTT
CASSYEGSLAWPQHF
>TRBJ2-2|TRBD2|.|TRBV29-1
TGCAGCGTTGTGGAGCGGGGGAACACCGGGGAGCTGTTTTTT
CSVVERGNTGELFF
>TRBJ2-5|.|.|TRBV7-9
TGTGCCCTCCAAGAGACCCAGTACTTC
CALQETQYF
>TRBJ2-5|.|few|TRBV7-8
TGTGCCAGCAGCCCCTACCTAAGTCAAGAGACCCAGTACTTC
CASSPYLSQETQYF
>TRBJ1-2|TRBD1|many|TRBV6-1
TGTGCCAGCAGCCGACTGACCAGGACAGGGGGCCGCGTAAACTATGGCTACACCTTC
CASSRLTRTGGRVNYGYTF
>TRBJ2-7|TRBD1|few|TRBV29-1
TGCAGCGTAACTAAGACAGGGGGCTACGAGCAGTACTTC
CSVTKTGGYEQYF
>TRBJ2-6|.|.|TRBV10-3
TGTGCCATCAGTGATCCCAGTGGCTCTGGGGCCAACGTCCTGACTTTC
CAISDPSGSGANVLTF
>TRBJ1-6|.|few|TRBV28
TGTGCCAGCAGTTTGTTTAAGGTGACAGGCTATAATTCACCCCTCCACTTT
CASSLFKVTGYNSPLHF
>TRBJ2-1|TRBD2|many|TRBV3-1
TGTGCCAGCACCAACCCGGGACTATACAATGAGCAGTTCTTC
CASTNPGLYNEQFF